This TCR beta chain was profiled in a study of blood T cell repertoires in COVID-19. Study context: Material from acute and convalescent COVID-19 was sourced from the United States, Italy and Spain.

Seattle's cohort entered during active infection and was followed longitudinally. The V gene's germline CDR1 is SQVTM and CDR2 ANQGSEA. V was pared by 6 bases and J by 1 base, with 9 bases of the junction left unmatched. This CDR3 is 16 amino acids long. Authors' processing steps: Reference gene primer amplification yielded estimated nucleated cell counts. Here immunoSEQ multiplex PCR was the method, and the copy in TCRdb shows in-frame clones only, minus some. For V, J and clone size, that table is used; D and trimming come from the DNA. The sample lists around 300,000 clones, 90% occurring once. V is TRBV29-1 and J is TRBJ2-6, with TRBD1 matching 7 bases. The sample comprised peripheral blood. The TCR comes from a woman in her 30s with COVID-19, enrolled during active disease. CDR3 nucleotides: TGCAGCGTCAACGATCCACAGGGGTCTGGGGCCAACGTCCTGACTTTC. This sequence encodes CSVNDPQGSGANVLTF. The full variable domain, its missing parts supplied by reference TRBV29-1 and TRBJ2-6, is SAVISQKPSRDICQRGTSLTIQCQVDSQVTMMFWYRQQPGQSLTLIATANQGSEATYESGFVIDKFPISRPNLTFSTLTVSNMSPEDSSIYLCSVNDPQGSGANVLTFGAGSRLTVL.